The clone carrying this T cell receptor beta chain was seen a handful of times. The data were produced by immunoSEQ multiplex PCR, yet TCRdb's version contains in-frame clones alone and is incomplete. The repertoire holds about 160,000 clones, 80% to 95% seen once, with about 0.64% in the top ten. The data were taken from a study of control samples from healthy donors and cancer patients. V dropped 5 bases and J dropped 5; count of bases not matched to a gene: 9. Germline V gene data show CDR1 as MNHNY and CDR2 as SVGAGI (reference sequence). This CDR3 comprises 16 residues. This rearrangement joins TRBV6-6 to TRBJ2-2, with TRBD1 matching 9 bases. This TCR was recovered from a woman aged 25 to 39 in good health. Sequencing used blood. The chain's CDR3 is CASSPTGGVGTGELFF. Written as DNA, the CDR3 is TGTGCCAGCAGTCCAACAGGGGGCGTCGGTACCGGGGAGCTGTTTTTT.